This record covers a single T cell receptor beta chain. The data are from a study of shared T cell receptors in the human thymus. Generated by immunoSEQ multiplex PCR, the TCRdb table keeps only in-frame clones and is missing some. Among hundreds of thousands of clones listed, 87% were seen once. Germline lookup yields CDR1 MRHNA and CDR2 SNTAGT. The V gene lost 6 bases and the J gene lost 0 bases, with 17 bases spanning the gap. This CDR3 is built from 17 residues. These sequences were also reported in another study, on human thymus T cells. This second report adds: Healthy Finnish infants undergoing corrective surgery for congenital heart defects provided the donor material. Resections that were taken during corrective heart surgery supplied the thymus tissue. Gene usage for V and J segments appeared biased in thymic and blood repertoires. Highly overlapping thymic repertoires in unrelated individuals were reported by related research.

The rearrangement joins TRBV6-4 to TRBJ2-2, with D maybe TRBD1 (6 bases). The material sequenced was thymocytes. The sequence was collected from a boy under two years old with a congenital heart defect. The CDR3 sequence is CASREVPGHPNTGELFF. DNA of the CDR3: TGTGCCAGCAGGGAGGTCCCGGGACACCCGAACACCGGGGAGCTGTTTTTT.